The sequence of this T cell receptor beta chain was determined in a study of spatial heterogeneity in lung cancer. The sample's time point: sample taken at primary tumor resection. This clonotype was picked up many times. TCRdb analysed the 5' RACE reads with MiXCR anew, one entry per CDR3 protein. The table shows about 35,000 distinct CDR3 sequences, with approximately 3% occurring only once. Germline CDR1 SGHTA, CDR2 FQGNSA. The CDR3 is 15 residues long. The ends lost 8 bases at V and 0 bases at J; junction bases unmatched: 7. The specimen comprised normal lung tissue next to the tumor, sampled at surgery. The V and J genes are TRBV7-2 and TRBJ2-1; 7 bases fit TRBD2. This TCR came from a male donor with early-stage non-small cell lung cancer. The CDR3 protein is CASARDYSSYNEQFF. In nucleotides, the CDR3 is TGTGCCAGCGCACGGGACTATAGCTCCTACAATGAGCAGTTCTTC.